This T cell receptor beta chain was retrieved from a study of blood T cells in healthy people across ages (dated by TCRdb to about 2015). The study in broad terms: In model experiments, template switching captured about one uniquely barcoded TCR beta cDNA molecule for every two T cells. The donors were split into four age groups: young (average roughly 15 years), middle-aged (about 40), aged (more than 55) and long-lived (about 82). Age-related changes in TCR beta repertoire diversity were measured in the study by deep sequencing normalized with unique cDNA molecular identifiers. To avoid experimental bias, donors of different ages were distributed randomly across sequencing lanes. Using the same blood draw, the study looked at two additional independent replicas of 1 million unique cDNA reads for two donors, one aged 18 to 30 and the other aged 80 or older. The paper as a whole reports these results and caveats: There was a strong correlation between observed TCR beta diversity and the percentage of naive T cells measured by flow cytometry. Because the CMV infection status of the donors was unknown, age-related changes in expanded clonotypes may potentially have been confounded. Observed TCR beta diversity per million T cells fell roughly linearly with age, and a significant reduction was already apparent by age about 36. Compared with the aged group, the long-lived group had more naive CD4+ T cells, fewer expanded clones and increased TCR diversity, a pattern suggesting age selection. Because profiling used bulk unsorted PBMCs, naive and antigen-experienced compartments could not be compared conclusively. Estimates of total diversity from one million sequenced T cells were regarded as lower bounds and underestimates.

Comments on this clonotype: Its antigen specificity is not known. No quality values exist for individual bases; no much larger clone is one base distant.

To prepare the library, 5' RACE was applied. The sequencer was an Illumina HiSeq 2500. The second PCR ran for about 7 to 11 cycles and used a J-beta primer mix along with a sample-barcoded 5' primer. A template-switch 5' adaptor carrying 12 random nucleotides introduced a unique molecular identifier onto each TCR beta cDNA molecule. At least 2.5 million CDR3-containing paired-end reads were obtained from each sample. First-strand cDNA was synthesized from all RNA with the Mint cDNA synthesis kit, primed by a TRBC-specific oligonucleotide. After uracil-DNA glycosylase treatment, a first 18-cycle PCR used universal primers M1SS and BC2_uni_R on all cDNA. The authors' analysis ran thus. Each sample was normalized by randomly selecting 1 million high-quality reads, each carrying a distinct molecular identifier. Instead of being binned into consensus sequences, reads with shared molecular identifiers were discarded. MiTCR, run with a Q25 quality threshold and the strictest error-elimination algorithm, handled CDR3 identification, clonotype clustering and error correction. A nonparametric unseen species model with Euler transformation was used to estimate a lower bound on total TCR beta diversity. In TCRdb, the public reads were trimmed at Q25 with fastp and aligned with MiXCR, with productive beta chains retained. Merged by CDR3 protein, the rows form single entries marked with the most common genes and DNA. TCRdb, not the original authors, processed these V and J calls. The table for this sample lists about 1.6 million distinct CDR3 sequences; about 35% of them were counted only once. The top ten hold about 11% of the sample.

Systemically healthy Caucasian individuals from Russia, some 40 in total and aged about 6 to 90 years, were included as donors. Each donor gave around 9.5 milliliters of peripheral blood, collected into EDTA-treated Vacutainer tubes. Ficoll-Paque density-gradient centrifugation was used to isolate PBMCs, with at least 7 million obtained per sample. Total RNA, at least 5.5 micrograms per sample, was extracted from PBMCs with Trizol reagent. For every donor, flow cytometry on a PBMC aliquot measured the percentage of naive CD45RAhigh/CD27high T cells. The germline V end is reduced by 4 bases and the J end by 5 bases; junction bases left unmatched: 6. CDR1 and CDR2 are read off the germline V gene as SGHTA and FQGTGA. Taken from cysteine to phenylalanine, the CDR3 has 16 residues. This entry keeps only the CDR3 DNA: 48 bases, framed from base 1.

Sequencing input: blood. The V gene is TRBV7-3 and the J gene is TRBJ2-3, with 13 central nucleotides matching TRBD2. This receptor was identified in a woman in her 30s in good health. The CDR3: CASSSGTSGIVDTQYF. The DNA sequence is TGTGCCAGCAGCTCGGGGACTAGCGGGATAGTAGATACGCAGTATTTT. The reference TRBV7-3 and TRBJ2-3 proteins fill in what lies around the CDR3, so the full variable domain reads GAGVSQTPSNKVTEKGKYVELRCDPISGHTALYWYRQSLGQGPEFLIYFQGTGAADDSGLPNDRFFAVRPEGSVSTLKIQRTERGDSAVYLCASSSGTSGIVDTQYFGPGTRLTVL.